These T cell receptor beta chains were read from a single sample in a study of blood T cells in healthy people across ages. TCRdb used MiXCR to reprocess the 5' RACE reads, holding one entry per CDR3 protein. This sample has roughly 1.5 million distinct CDR3 sequences, with about 42% found just once. The sequenced sample consisted of blood. All receptors come from a woman aged 18-35 years in good health. Each CDR3 is given with its conserved first and last residue. The D gene is left open where the match is weak. Clone size is given for some rows only: seen once, a few or many times, or a class if the clone is expanded.

abundance	v_gene	d_gene	j_gene	CDR3aa	CDR3nt
NA	TRBV7-8	TRBD1	TRBJ1-5	CASSSPIQGPQKPQHF	TGTGCCAGCAGCTCTCCGATACAGGGGCCCCAGAAGCCCCAGCATTTT
NA	TRBV19	NA	TRBJ1-2	CASSIVEGRGYTF	TGTGCCAGTAGTATAGTGGAGGGAAGGGGCTACACCTTC
NA	TRBV12-3/TRBV12-4	NA	TRBJ1-1	CASSEGTLDFF	TGTGCCAGCAGTGAAGGGACACTCGATTTCTTT
once	TRBV5-1	NA	TRBJ2-3	CASSLFSGEDTQYF	TGCGCCAGCAGCTTGTTTTCGGGGGAGGATACGCAGTATTTT
NA	TRBV3-1	NA	TRBJ1-4	CASSHPDRLGDEKLFF	TGTGCCAGCAGCCACCCGGACCGGCTTGGGGATGAAAAACTGTTTTTT
NA	TRBV6-1	TRBD1	TRBJ2-1	CASRPQGAGNNEQFF	TGTGCCAGCAGACCCCAGGGGGCAGGTAACAATGAGCAGTTCTTC
few	TRBV15	NA	TRBJ1-4	CATSRGSLMTNEKLFF	TGTGCCACCAGCAGAGGCAGCCTTATGACTAATGAAAAACTGTTTTTT
NA	TRBV7-2	NA	TRBJ2-1	CASSLTNVSYNEQFF	TGTGCCAGCAGCTTGACGAATGTCTCCTACAATGAGCAGTTCTTC
NA	TRBV4-3	NA	TRBJ2-3	CASSQGTIADTQYF	TGCGCCAGCAGCCAGGGGACAATAGCAGATACGCAGTATTTT
NA	TRBV12-3/TRBV12-4	TRBD2	TRBJ2-3	CASSLRGEAGDTQYF	TGTGCCAGCAGTTTACGGGGGGAGGCTGGAGATACGCAGTATTTT
NA	TRBV29-1	NA	TRBJ1-3	CSAPADSGNTIYF	TGCAGCGCCCCGGCGGACTCTGGAAACACCATATATTTT
NA	TRBV29-1	NA	TRBJ1-2	CSVEKKGLYYGYTF	TGCAGCGTTGAGAAGAAGGGATTGTACTATGGCTACACCTTC
few	TRBV7-2	NA	TRBJ2-7	CASSPGVRSSYEQYF	TGTGCCAGCAGCCCCGGGGTAAGGAGTTCTTACGAGCAGTACTTC
NA	TRBV4-2	NA	TRBJ2-5	CASSQELAGGTQETQYF	TGTGCCAGCAGCCAAGAATTGGCAGGGGGGACACAAGAGACCCAGTACTTC
once	TRBV6-2/TRBV6-3	NA	TRBJ2-7	CASTRTRGLSYEQYF	TGTGCCAGCACGAGAACCCGGGGACTGAGCTACGAGCAGTACTTC
many	TRBV5-1	NA	TRBJ2-1	CASSLTGDSYNEQFF	TGTGCCAGCAGCTTAACTGGAGACTCCTACAATGAGCAGTTCTTC
NA	TRBV12-3/TRBV12-4	NA	TRBJ2-2	CASSSSRNTGELFF	TGTGCCAGCAGTTCCAGTAGGAACACCGGGGAGCTGTTTTTT
NA	TRBV30	TRBD1	TRBJ1-2	CAWSIARGQGYGYTF	TGTGCCTGGAGTATCGCCAGGGGGCAGGGGTATGGCTACACCTTC
few	TRBV18	NA	TRBJ2-7	CASSLHGDEQYF	TGTGCCAGCTCACTTCACGGAGACGAGCAGTACTTC
NA	TRBV25-1	NA	TRBJ1-6	CASSEGVGSPLHF	TGTGCCAGCAGTGAGGGGGTGGGATCACCCCTCCACTTT
NA	TRBV7-2	NA	TRBJ1-1	CASSFEPNTEAFF	TGTGCCAGCAGCTTTGAACCCAACACTGAAGCTTTCTTT
NA	TRBV4-1	NA	TRBJ2-4	CASSHGKGVRGIQYF	TGCGCCAGCAGCCACGGGAAGGGGGTGCGCGGCATTCAGTACTTC
NA	TRBV27	TRBD1	TRBJ1-6	CASRFGPAGTGYGSPLHF	TGTGCCAGCAGATTTGGGCCGGCGGGGACAGGATATGGATCACCCCTCCACTTT
few	TRBV28	NA	TRBJ2-7	CASSRTLLDEQYF	TGTGCCAGCAGCCGCACCCTCCTCGACGAGCAGTACTTC
NA	TRBV7-2	NA	TRBJ2-1	CASSLQGHEQFF	TGTGCCAGCAGCTTACAGGGCCATGAGCAGTTCTTC
NA	TRBV12-3/TRBV12-4	NA	TRBJ1-3	CASSLLGFGNTIYF	TGTGCCAGCAGTTTATTGGGGTTTGGAAACACCATATATTTT
few	TRBV20-1	TRBD1	TRBJ1-5	CSARVGQGYSNQPQHF	TGCAGTGCTAGGGTGGGACAGGGTTATAGCAATCAGCCCCAGCATTTT
many	TRBV7-9	NA	TRBJ2-3	CASSLVAPSTDTQYF	TGTGCCAGCAGCTTAGTCGCCCCTAGCACAGATACGCAGTATTTT
NA	TRBV11-2	NA	TRBJ2-7	CASSVNADFRDFTYEQYF	TGTGCCAGCAGCGTTAATGCCGACTTCCGGGACTTCACCTACGAGCAGTACTTC
NA	TRBV28	TRBD2	TRBJ2-1	CASHTSGAYNEQFF	TGTGCCAGCCATACTAGCGGGGCTTACAATGAGCAGTTCTTC
many	TRBV9	NA	TRBJ1-6	CASSPSGVGNSPLHF	TGTGCCAGCAGCCCTAGTGGAGTGGGGAACTCACCCCTCCACTTT
NA	TRBV9	TRBD2	TRBJ2-3	CASSVGTSGVRYTDAQYF	TGTGCCAGCAGCGTAGGTACTAGCGGGGTGAGATACACAGATGCGCAGTATTTT
NA	TRBV6-2/TRBV6-3	NA	TRBJ2-7	CASSRVGGHEQYF	TGTGCCAGCAGCCGAGTAGGAGGCCACGAGCAGTACTTC
few	TRBV7-9	NA	TRBJ1-6	CASSLGGSPLHF	TGTGCCAGCTCCCTCGGGGGTTCACCCCTCCACTTT
few	TRBV6-5	NA	TRBJ1-2	CASSYTQGDPYGYTF	TGTGCCAGCAGTTATACACAGGGAGATCCCTATGGCTACACCTTC
few	TRBV24-1	NA	TRBJ1-5	CATGGSGLEQPQHF	TGTGCCACCGGGGGTTCGGGCCTGGAGCAGCCCCAGCATTTT
NA	TRBV7-9	NA	TRBJ2-7	CASSSKGGSGFSYEQYF	TGTGCCAGCAGCTCTAAAGGTGGAAGCGGGTTCTCCTACGAGCAGTACTTC
once	TRBV28	NA	TRBJ2-2	CASSPSRAGLNTGELFF	TGTGCCAGCAGTCCCTCCCGGGCCGGGTTAAACACCGGGGAGCTGTTTTTT
many	TRBV4-1	NA	TRBJ1-2	CASSQAGGRNYGYTF	TGCGCCAGCAGCCAAGCCGGGGGGCGCAACTATGGCTACACCTTC
NA	TRBV7-9	TRBD2	TRBJ2-1	CASSHSSGHEQFF	TGTGCCAGCAGCCATTCTAGCGGTCATGAGCAGTTCTTC
NA	TRBV7-2	NA	TRBJ2-2	CASSLVVGSLTGELFF	TGTGCCAGCAGCTTAGTTGTCGGGAGCCTAACCGGGGAGCTGTTTTTT
NA	TRBV7-2	NA	TRBJ2-7	CASSSGQAFYEQYF	TGTGCCAGCAGCTCGGGACAAGCCTTCTACGAGCAGTACTTC
NA	TRBV4-3	NA	TRBJ1-1	CASSQGQFTSTEAFF	TGCGCCAGCAGCCAAGGGCAGTTTACCTCCACTGAAGCTTTCTTT
few	TRBV12-3/TRBV12-4	TRBD2	TRBJ2-1	CASSLTSGSLWEQFF	TGTGCCAGCAGTTTAACTAGCGGGAGCCTCTGGGAGCAGTTCTTC
many	TRBV12-3/TRBV12-4	NA	TRBJ2-3	CASRKTTAGTPAQYF	TGTGCCAGCAGAAAGACAACAGCCGGGACTCCTGCGCAGTATTTT
few	TRBV7-6	TRBD1	TRBJ2-7	CASTPGMRQGRHPYEQYF	TGTGCCAGCACCCCGGGTATGAGACAGGGGCGCCATCCCTACGAGCAGTACTTC
NA	TRBV3-1	NA	TRBJ1-2	CASSQEARGNYGYTF	TGTGCCAGCAGCCAAGAAGCTAGGGGTAACTATGGCTACACCTTC
NA	TRBV29-1	NA	TRBJ1-2	CSVENVAGGYTF	TGCAGCGTTGAAAATGTGGCAGGGGGCTACACCTTC
NA	TRBV27	TRBD2	TRBJ2-7	CARSFFAGGFYEQYF	TGTGCCAGGAGTTTTTTTGCGGGGGGCTTCTACGAGCAGTACTTC